These T cell receptor beta chains were read from a single sample in a study of T cells in Graves' hyperthyroidism and ophthalmopathy. TCRdb recomputed calls from the multiplex PCR reads with MiXCR, one row per CDR3 protein. The data show fewer than 200,000 distinct CDR3 sequences, over 15% seen once. Sequencing was done on a sample of blood. Receptors originate from a woman aged 50 to 60 with Graves' hyperthyroidism. CDR3s include the opening cysteine and the closing phenylalanine or tryptophan. Each record gives: J gene, V gene, clone size, D gene, CDR3 DNA, CDR3 protein. The D gene is left open where the match is weak. The size of a clone is reported for some rows only, either as once, few or many, or as a class for expanded clones.

>TRBJ1-1|TRBV27|many|TRBD1
TGTGCCAGCGGAATACCTACAGGGGGAGCGAACACTGAAGCTTTCTTT
CASGIPTGGANTEAFF
>TRBJ1-1|TRBV27|many|-
TGTGCCAGCAGTTTTTCCGACCTATCTGAAGCTTTCTTT
CASSFSDLSEAFF
>TRBJ2-3|TRBV10-1|-|-
TGCGCCAGCAGTGACGCCGGGACTTCTAGCACAGATACGCAGTATTTT
CASSDAGTSSTDTQYF
>TRBJ1-6|TRBV2|many|TRBD1
TGTGCCAGCAGTGCCCAAGGGACAGTCGTCCTCCACTTT
CASSAQGTVVLHF
>TRBJ2-1|TRBV12-3/TRBV12-4|many|TRBD2
TGTGCCAGCACTATCAGCGGGGGGCGGGACAATGAGCAGTTCTTC
CASTISGGRDNEQFF
>TRBJ2-7|TRBV20-1|many|-
TGCAGTGCTCCCCGAGGGTACGAGCAGTACTTC
CSAPRGYEQYF
>TRBJ1-2|TRBV29-1|many|TRBD1
TGCAGCGTTGAAGGGGCTGGGACAGGTGACTATGGCTACACCTTC
CSVEGAGTGDYGYTF
>TRBJ2-1|TRBV6-1|many|TRBD1
TGTGCCAGCAGGCGACAGGGTGATGAGCAGTTCTTC
CASRRQGDEQFF
>TRBJ1-5|TRBV12-3/TRBV12-4|many|TRBD1
TGTGCCAGCAGTTTATACAGGGGCCCCCAGCATTTT
CASSLYRGPQHF
>TRBJ1-2|TRBV19|few|-
TGTGCCAGTAGTATAGGATATGGCTACACCTTC
CASSIGYGYTF
>TRBJ1-1|TRBV11-1|many|-
TGTGCCAGCAGCTTAGCGCCTCGGACTGAAGCTTTCTTT
CASSLAPRTEAFF
>TRBJ1-2|TRBV9|few|TRBD1
TGTGCCAGCAGCGACGACAGGGGGAATGGCTACACCTTC
CASSDDRGNGYTF
>TRBJ2-7|TRBV2|many|-
TGTGCCAGCAGGTCTGACCTTGGTGGGGGCGAGCAGTACTTC
CASRSDLGGGEQYF
>TRBJ2-5|TRBV6-1|many|-
TGTGCCAGCAGTTGGGGAGGCGGGGAAGAGACCCAGTACTTC
CASSWGGGEETQYF
>TRBJ2-1|TRBV19|-|TRBD2
TGTGCCAGTACCCCGGAGAGCGGGGGTCACAATGAGCAGTTCTTC
CASTPESGGHNEQFF
>TRBJ1-5|TRBV12-3/TRBV12-4|many|-
TGTGCCAGCAGTTATCGAGCTTCGGGCCAGCCCCAGCATTTT
CASSYRASGQPQHF
>TRBJ1-5|TRBV19|many|-
TGTGCCAGTAGTGCCGGAGGCACCCAATATAGCAATCAGCCCCAGCATTTT
CASSAGGTQYSNQPQHF